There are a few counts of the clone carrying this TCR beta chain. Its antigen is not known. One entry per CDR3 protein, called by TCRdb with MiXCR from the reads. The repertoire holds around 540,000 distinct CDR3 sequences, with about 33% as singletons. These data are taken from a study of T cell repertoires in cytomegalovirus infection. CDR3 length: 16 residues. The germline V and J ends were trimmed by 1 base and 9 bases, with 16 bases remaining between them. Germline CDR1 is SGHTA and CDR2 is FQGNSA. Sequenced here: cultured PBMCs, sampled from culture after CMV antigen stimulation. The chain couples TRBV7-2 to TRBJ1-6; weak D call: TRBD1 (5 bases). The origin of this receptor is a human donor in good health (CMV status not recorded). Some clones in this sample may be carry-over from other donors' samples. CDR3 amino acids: CASSLGVGGSSSPLHF. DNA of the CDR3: TGTGCCAGCAGCTTAGGCGTCGGGGGTTCAAGTTCACCCCTCCACTTT.